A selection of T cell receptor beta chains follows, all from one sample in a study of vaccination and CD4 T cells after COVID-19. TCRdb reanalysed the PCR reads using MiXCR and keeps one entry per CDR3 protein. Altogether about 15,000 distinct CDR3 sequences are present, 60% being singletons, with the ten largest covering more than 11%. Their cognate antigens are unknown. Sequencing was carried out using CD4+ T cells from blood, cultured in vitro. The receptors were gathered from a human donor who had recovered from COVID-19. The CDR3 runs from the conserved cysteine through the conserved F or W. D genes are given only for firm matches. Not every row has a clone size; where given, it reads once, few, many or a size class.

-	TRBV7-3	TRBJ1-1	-	TGTGCCAGCAGCTTAAATCAGGGCAGGGAAGCTTTCTTT	CASSLNQGREAFF
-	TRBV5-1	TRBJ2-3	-	TGCGCCAGCAGCTTGGGAATGTGGGTAGAACTCACAGATACGCAGTATTTT	CASSLGMWVELTDTQYF
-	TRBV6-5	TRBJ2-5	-	TGTGCCAGCAGTTACCGACTTGGAAACCAAGAGACCCAGTACTTC	CASSYRLGNQETQYF
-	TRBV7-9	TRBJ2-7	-	TGTGCCAGCAGCTTAGGGGCCTACGAGCAGTACTTC	CASSLGAYEQYF
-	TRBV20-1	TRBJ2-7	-	TGCAGTGCTAGACTAGGGAGAGGCGAGCAGTACTTC	CSARLGRGEQYF
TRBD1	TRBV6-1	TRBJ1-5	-	TGTGCCAGCAGTGAAGGGACAGGGCTGGGTCAGCCCCAGCATTTT	CASSEGTGLGQPQHF
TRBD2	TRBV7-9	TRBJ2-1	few	TGTGCCAGCAGCTTAGAGGCTAGCGGGCGCTCCTACAATGAGCAGTTCTTC	CASSLEASGRSYNEQFF
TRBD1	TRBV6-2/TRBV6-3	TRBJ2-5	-	TGTGCCAGCAGCGTTAGGACAGGAGAGACCCAGTACTTC	CASSVRTGETQYF
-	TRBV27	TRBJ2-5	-	TGTGCCAGCAGTTTAAGGTGGGGACTTACGTACCAAGAGACCCAGTACTTC	CASSLRWGLTYQETQYF
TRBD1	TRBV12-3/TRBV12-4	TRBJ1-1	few	TGTGCCAGCATAGACAGGGGTGGTTCGGCTTTCTTT	CASIDRGGSAFF
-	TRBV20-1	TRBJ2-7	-	TGCAGTGCTAGCGAGAGAGCAAATTACGAGCAGTACTTC	CSASERANYEQYF
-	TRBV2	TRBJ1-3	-	TGTGCCAGCAGTGAAGCTATCGAGCTCTCTGGAAACACCATATATTTT	CASSEAIELSGNTIYF
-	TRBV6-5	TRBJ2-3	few	TGTGCCAGCAGTTGGCTCACAGATACGCAGTATTTT	CASSWLTDTQYF
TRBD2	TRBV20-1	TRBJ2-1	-	TGCAGTGCTAGAGGACGTAGCGGGAGTAGTGAGCAGTTCTTC	CSARGRSGSSEQFF
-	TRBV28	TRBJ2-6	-	TGTGCCAGCAACCAACAGCCCAGCATCTCTGGGGCCAACGTCCTGACTTTC	CASNQQPSISGANVLTF
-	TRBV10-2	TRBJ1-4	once	TGCGCCAGCAGTCCGGGACCACAGAGCCAACTGTTTTTT	CASSPGPQSQLFF
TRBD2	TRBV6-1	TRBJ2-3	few	TGTGCCAGCAGATCGGGACTAAGCACAGATACGCAGTATTTT	CASRSGLSTDTQYF
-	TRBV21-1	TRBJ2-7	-	TGTGCCAGCAGCACTCTGGGACTAGCGGGAGACGAGCAGTACTTC	CASSTLGLAGDEQYF
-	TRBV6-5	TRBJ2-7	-	TGTGCCAGCAGTTACGGTCGGGGACAGCAGTACTTC	CASSYGRGQQYF
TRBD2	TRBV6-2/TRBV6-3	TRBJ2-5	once	TGTGCCAGCAGTTACCCCCAGGGAACTAGCGGGACCCAAGAGACCCAGTACTTC	CASSYPQGTSGTQETQYF
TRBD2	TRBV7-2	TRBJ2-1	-	TGTGCCAGCAGCCTAGCGGGAGCAGTCTACAATGAGCAGTTCTTC	CASSLAGAVYNEQFF
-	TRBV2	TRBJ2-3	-	TGTGCCAGCAGTGTAGGTCCCGATACGCAGTATTTT	CASSVGPDTQYF
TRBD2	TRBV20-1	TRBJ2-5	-	TGCAGTGGAACCCCCTCTACTAGCGGGACTGAGACCCAGTACTTC	CSGTPSTSGTETQYF
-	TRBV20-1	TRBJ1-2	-	TGCAGTGCTAGAGATTCGGGGGCCGGGAACTATGGCTACACCTTC	CSARDSGAGNYGYTF
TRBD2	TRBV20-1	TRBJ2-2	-	TGCAGTGCTAGAGGCCGGGACTACTACACCGGGGAGCTGTTTTTT	CSARGRDYYTGELFF